These 28 T cell receptor beta chains were all obtained from the same sample, sequenced in a study of blood T cells in healthy people across ages. The use of a sample-barcoded 5' primer and a J-beta primer mix characterized a second PCR of about 7 to 12 cycles. TCRdb itself ran the 5' RACE reads through MiXCR, one entry per CDR3 protein. This table holds fewer than 2,000,000 distinct CDR3 sequences, about two fifths found once. The specimen sequenced was blood. Receptors were obtained from a human donor in good health.

This clonotype was seen more than once but under ten times. V is TRBV29-1 and J is TRBJ1-1, with 7 bases identical to TRBD1. This CDR3 is 14 amino acids long. Germline CDR1 SQVTM, CDR2 ANQGSEA. V lost 3 bases and J lost 0; bases outside the gene matches: 4. Here the CDR3 DNA reads TGCAGCGTTGATAAGGGGGCAGTGAACACTGAAGCTTTCTTT. As protein: CSVDKGAVNTEAFF.

This clonotype has only a few counts. The genes are TRBV10-3 and TRBJ2-5; 7 bases match TRBD1. V trimming: 2 bases; J trimming: 2 bases; junction bases outside the gene matches: 5. The germline V gene has CDR1 ENHRY and CDR2 SYGVKD. The CDR3 runs 15 residues. In nucleotides, the CDR3 is TGTGCCATCAGTGAGATTTGGGACAGACAAGAGACCCAGTACTTC. It encodes CAISEIWDRQETQYF.

The chain employs TRBV4-3 and TRBJ2-3, with D possibly TRBD1 on 6 matching bases. The CDR3 contains 15 residues. CDR1 LGHNA and CDR2 YSLEER come from the germline V gene. V lost 1 base and J lost 2, with 10 bases in between. The CDR3 loop is CASSQGVGHTDTQYF. CDR3 DNA: TGCGCCAGCAGCCAAGGGGTGGGACACACAGATACGCAGTATTTT.

This chain links TRBV11-2 with TRBJ2-1, with D perhaps given as TRBD1 or TRBD2 (6 bases each). Per germline, CDR1 SGHAT and CDR2 FQNNGV. V was pared by 1 base and J by 9 bases, with 19 bases between. The CDR3 extends over 16 amino acids. CDR3 DNA sequence: TGTGCCAGCAGCTTAGTTGGTAGGGGGGCGGTTGCTGAGCAGTTCTTC. This codes for CASSLVGRGAVAEQFF. Looking up the rest from reference TRBV11-2 and TRBJ2-1 gives the full variable domain: EAGVAQSPRYKIIEKRQSVAFWCNPISGHATLYWYQQILGQGPKLLIQFQNNGVVDDSQLPKDRFSAERLKGVDSTLKIQPAKLEDSAVYLCASSLVGRGAVAEQFFGPGTRLTVL.

This chain uses TRBV7-2 with TRBJ2-1; 7 bases agree with TRBD1. The CDR3 covers 15 residues. Germline CDR1 reads SGHTA; CDR2 reads FQGNSA. The J segment lost 5 bases and the V segment lost 1 base, leaving 5 bases of the junction unmatched. This chain's CDR3 is CASSLGPRGNNEQFF. Written as DNA, the CDR3 is TGTGCCAGCAGCTTAGGGCCCAGGGGGAACAATGAGCAGTTCTTC.

The rearrangement links TRBV7-2 to TRBJ1-2; no clear D gene. CDR1 and CDR2 (germline): SGHTA, FQGNSA. The CDR3 is made up of 14 amino acids. Trimming cost V 1 base and J 5 bases, with 11 bases left between them. DNA of the CDR3: TGTGCCAGCAGCTTAGATGCGTCGGTATATGGCTACACCTTC. This encodes CASSLDASVYGYTF.

Only a few counts were recorded for this clonotype. The genes are TRBV4-3 and TRBJ2-2, with 11 bases aligning to TRBD2. V lost 0 bases and J lost 4; bases outside the gene matches: 13. The CDR3 has 20 amino acids. Germline V gene lookup returns CDR1 LGHNA and CDR2 YSLEER. DNA of the CDR3: TGCGCCAGCAGCCAAGAGTGGGTTGCTAGCGGGGGGTCTATCACCGGGGAGCTGTTTTTT. It codes for CASSQEWVASGGSITGELFF.

This clonotype has more than one count but fewer than ten. The chain carries TRBV28 and TRBJ2-4; TRBD1 aligns across 8 bases. Germline values: CDR1 MDHEN, CDR2 SYDVKM. This CDR3 contains 16 residues. The junction had 5 bases not matched to a gene; V was cut back by 2 bases and J by 2 bases. CDR3 region: CASSLAGGLTKNIQYF. The DNA for the CDR3 is TGTGCCAGCAGTTTAGCAGGGGGCCTAACCAAAAACATTCAGTACTTC.

This clonotype was recorded once. The V call is TRBV9, the J call TRBJ2-5, with TRBD2 matching 8 bases. Germline V CDR1 and CDR2: SGDLS, YYNGEE. The junction had 9 bases not matched to a gene; V was cut back by 4 bases and J by 4 bases. This CDR3 region has 15 residues. CDR3 DNA: TGTGCCAGCAGCACTACCGGGACTAGTAGAGAGACCCAGTACTTC. As protein: CASSTTGTSRETQYF. Drawing the rest from reference TRBV9 and TRBJ2-5, the complete variable domain is DSGVTQTPKHLITATGQRVTLRCSPRSGDLSVYWYQQSLDQGLQFLIQYYNGEERAKGNILERFSAQQFPDLHSELNLSSLELGDSALYFCASSTTGTSRETQYFGPGTRLLVL.

The chain joins TRBV28 to TRBJ2-5, with D unresolved. TRBJ2-7 matches the DNA end more closely, so the J call is doubtful. In germline, CDR1 is MDHEN, CDR2 SYDVKM. This CDR3 is 9 amino acids long. CDR3 sequence reads: CATPDEQYF. As DNA, the CDR3 is TGTGCCACCCCCGACGAGCAGTACTTC.

This chain links TRBV4-1 with TRBJ2-3; 7 bases are a match to TRBD2. The CDR3 has 16 residues. V shed 2 bases, J shed 5 bases, and the junction held 10 bases outside the gene matches. Germline V gene data show CDR1 as MGHRA and CDR2 as YSYEKL. CDR3 in amino acids: CASSQNSGQWGDTQYF. CDR3 DNA sequence: TGCGCCAGCAGCCAAAATAGCGGGCAATGGGGAGATACGCAGTATTTT.

This chain joins TRBV12-3 or TRBV12-4 and TRBJ1-2, with D uncertain. V dropped 3 bases and J dropped 8 bases, with 10 bases sitting between them. The CDR3 contains 12 residues. CDR3 protein: CASSFLDWGYTF. As DNA, the CDR3 is TGTGCCAGCAGTTTCCTGGACTGGGGCTACACCTTC.

The chain joins TRBV10-3 to TRBJ1-1; no definite D call. V dropped 4 bases and J dropped 5 bases, with 8 bases sitting between them. This CDR3 comprises 12 residues. Germline lookup yields CDR1 ENHRY and CDR2 SYGVKD. In nucleotides, the CDR3 is TGTGCCATCAGTGTCGGGGTTACTGAAGCTTTCTTT. Protein product: CAISVGVTEAFF.

This chain connects TRBV27 to TRBJ2-3, with 10 bases lining up with TRBD2. This CDR3 is 14 amino acids long. The junction had 3 bases not matched to a gene; V was cut back by 7 bases and J by 2 bases. Germline values: CDR1 MNHEY, CDR2 SMNVEV (reference sequence). Here the CDR3 DNA reads TGTGCCAGCAAACTAGCGGGGTTCACAGATACGCAGTATTTT. Protein sequence: CASKLAGFTDTQYF.

There are a few counts of this clonotype. The rearrangement links TRBV4-3 to TRBJ1-2; the D gene is possibly TRBD1 (6 bases). Trimming removed 4 bases at V and 3 bases at J, with 24 bases between. The germline V gene encodes CDR1 LGHNA and CDR2 YSLEER. The CDR3 is 18 residues long. CDR3 bases: TGCGCCAGCAGCCTCCAAGCCCCGAACGGGGGGCGCGACTATGGCTACACCTTC. Its translation: CASSLQAPNGGRDYGYTF.

This clonotype was seen a few times. The chain links TRBV29-1 to TRBJ2-5; D unresolved. V was shortened by 8 bases and J by 3 bases, with 10 bases between the two germline ends. The CDR3 loop spans 11 amino acids. Germline CDR1 is SQVTM and CDR2 is ANQGSEA. The CDR3 loop is CSWGREETQYF. The DNA for the CDR3 is TGCAGCTGGGGTAGGGAAGAGACCCAGTACTTC.

This clonotype was seen a handful of times. The CDR3 coding sequence is TGTGCCAGCAGCACGAGCGGGGGGGGCTCCTACAATGAGCAGTTCTTC. Protein sequence: CASSTSGGGSYNEQFF. This chain uses TRBV7-9 with TRBJ2-1; TRBD2 matches 10 bases. This CDR3 has 16 amino acids. The V segment lost 5 bases and the J segment 0 bases; nucleotides outside the gene matches: 4. Germline loops: CDR1 SEHNR, CDR2 FQNEAQ (reference sequence).

The chain is built from TRBV6-1 and TRBJ2-4; 7 bases match TRBD1. V shed 6 bases, J shed 13 bases, and the junction held 15 bases outside the gene matches. The CDR3 contains 14 residues. Germline V gene lookup returns CDR1 MNHNS and CDR2 SASEGT. This CDR3 is CASRLTGISGEQYF. The CDR3 region has the DNA TGTGCCAGCAGATTGACAGGGATAAGTGGAGAGCAGTACTTC.

This chain links TRBV5-1 with TRBJ2-2, with 7 bases that match TRBD2. V was clipped by 5 bases and J by 3 bases; unmatched bases: 7. CDR3 length equals 15 residues. Germline CDR1 reads SGHRS; CDR2 reads YFSETQ. As DNA, the CDR3 is TGCGCCAGCAGATACGACGGGGGGTACACCGGGGAGCTGTTTTTT. This translates into CASRYDGGYTGELFF. Variable domain in full (rest from reference TRBV5-1 and TRBJ2-2): KAGVTQTPRYLIKTRGQQVTLSCSPISGHRSVSWYQQTPGQGLQFLFEYFSETQRNKGNFPGRFSGRQFSNSRSEMNVSTLELGDSALYLCASRYDGGYTGELFFGEGSRLTVL.

The chain recombines TRBV4-3 with TRBJ2-5; tentatively, D is TRBD2 (5 bases). V gave up 1 base and J gave up 11 bases, with 20 bases separating them. This CDR3 spans 15 amino acids. The germline V gene encodes CDR1 LGHNA and CDR2 YSLEER. This chain's CDR3 is CASSQGIGLAAWQYF. The CDR3 region has the DNA TGCGCCAGCAGCCAAGGAATCGGGCTAGCTGCATGGCAGTACTTC.

This clonotype was counted between two and nine times. The rearrangement uses TRBV7-2 and TRBJ2-4; 7 bases line up with TRBD1. Germline values: CDR1 SGHTA, CDR2 FQGNSA. The CDR3 covers 14 residues. Trimming took 7 bases from V and 1 from J; bases not matched to a gene: 4. In DNA form, the CDR3 reads TGTGCCAGCAACGAACAGGGGGCCAAAAACATTCAGTACTTC. It is translated as CASNEQGAKNIQYF. The variable domain in full, completed from reference TRBV7-2 and TRBJ2-4, reads GAGVSQSPSNKVTEKGKDVELRCDPISGHTALYWYRQSLGQGLEFLIYFQGNSAPDKSGLPSDRFSAERTGGSVSTLTIQRTQQEDSAVYLCASNEQGAKNIQYFGAGTRLSVL.

J is TRBJ1-6 and V is TRBV2; D uncertain. Germline loops: CDR1 SNHLY, CDR2 FYNNEI. The CDR3 extends over 13 amino acids. The ends were cut back, 4 bases at V and 9 bases at J, with 10 bases in the middle. Here the CDR3 DNA reads TGTGCCAGCAGTGGGACGGAAGGTTCACCCCTCCACTTT. Translating gives CASSGTEGSPLHF.

This clonotype was seen a handful of times. The CDR3 coding sequence is TGTGCCAGCACCTACGACAGGGACTCGTATGGCTACACCTTC. This translates into CASTYDRDSYGYTF. The chain recombines TRBV5-6 with TRBJ1-2; 7 bases map to TRBD1. The CDR3 is 14 residues long. Germline-derived CDR1 and CDR2 are SGHDT and YYEEEE. V was pared by 6 bases and J by 5 bases, with 10 bases of the junction left unmatched.

As concerns this clonotype: Sequence at one end of the junction differs from germline and may be a read error. This chain joins TRBV9 and TRBJ1-5, with D perhaps matching TRBD1 (5 bases). Germline lookup yields CDR1 SGDLS and CDR2 YYNGEE. The CDR3 contains 14 residues. Here the CDR3 reads CAGSSDSSNQPQHF. The CDR3 coding sequence is TGTGCCGGCAGCTCCGACAGTAGCAATCAGCCCCAGCATTTT.

The chain uses TRBV12-3 or TRBV12-4 and TRBJ2-2, with D possibly matching TRBD1 (5 bases). The V gene lost 3 bases and the J gene lost 8 bases, with 10 bases spanning the gap. The CDR3 loop spans 13 amino acids. CDR3 sequence: CASSFQGLGELFF. CDR3 DNA sequence: TGTGCCAGCAGTTTCCAGGGTTTAGGGGAGCTGTTTTTT.

The CDR3 DNA follows: TGCGCCAGCAGCCCCTGGGACAGGGGTGCGCAAGAGACCCAGTACTTC. It yields the protein CASSPWDRGAQETQYF. The J gene is TRBJ2-5, the V gene TRBV5-1, with TRBD1 identical over 10 bases. Unmatched junction bases numbered 8, after V lost 4 bases and J lost 2 bases. The length of the CDR3 is 16 residues. Germline loops: CDR1 SGHRS, CDR2 YFSETQ.

CDR3 region: CSALIRNEQYF. Here the CDR3 DNA reads TGCAGTGCCCTCATACGTAACGAGCAGTACTTC. This sequence joins TRBV20-1 and TRBJ2-5; D is ambiguous. The end of the DNA aligns better with TRBJ2-7, so the J call may be wrong. This CDR3 comprises 11 residues. Germline V lookup: CDR1 DFQATT, CDR2 SNEGSKA (reference sequence).

V and J are TRBV4-2 and TRBJ2-4, with TRBD1 as a possible D gene (6 bases). The CDR3 consists of 13 residues. Trimming stripped 3 bases from V and 15 bases from J, with 18 bases between. CDR1 LGHNA and CDR2 YNFKEQ come from the germline V gene. CDR3 nucleotide sequence: TGTGCCAGCAGCCAGTTTCCGGGACATTTAGGGTACTTC. Its translation: CASSQFPGHLGYF.